The next 5 T cell receptor beta chains were all read from a single sample in a study of regulatory T cells in long-lasting Graves disease. The time point denotes: persistent/refractory GD, antithyroid drugs over 5 years with positive TRAb. RNA isolated from PBMCs was used to make the TCR library. With iRepertoire HTBI primers and Arm-PCR of CDR3 regions, TCR beta libraries were built. TCRdb reprocessed the multiplex PCR reads with MiXCR, giving one entry per CDR3 protein. This sample has roughly 450,000 distinct CDR3 sequences, with around 22% found just once. The sample in question was peripheral blood mononuclear cells (PBMCs), obtained when the disease was refractory, from a patient treated with antithyroid drugs. Source of these receptors: a female donor with Graves disease.

This clonotype was seen only a few times. V gene TRBV11-3 combines with J gene TRBJ2-2, with 7 bases matching TRBD1. The CDR3 contains 14 residues. CDR1 is SGHNT, CDR2 YENEEA, per germline. J was trimmed by 4 bases and V by 2 bases; bases with no gene match: 1. The CDR3 loop is CASSLHRGTGELFF. CDR3 DNA sequence: TGTGCCAGCAGCTTACACAGGGGCACCGGGGAGCTGTTTTTT.

The V gene is TRBV7-2, the J gene TRBJ2-7, with a tentative D call TRBD1 (6 bases). This CDR3 is built from 15 residues. Between the trimmed V and J ends, which lost 5 bases and 6 bases, there was a span of 20 bases. Germline V gives CDR1 SGHTA, CDR2 FQGNSA. CDR3 DNA: TGTGCCAGCAGCCCCAGGGGTAGCTTCGGCGGCGAGCAGTACTTC. This gives the protein CASSPRGSFGGEQYF.

The DNA for the CDR3 is TGTGCCTGGGAGGGGTCAGGGGGGATCTATGGCTACACCTTC. This encodes CAWEGSGGIYGYTF. The chain combines TRBV30 with TRBJ1-2; 7 nucleotides match TRBD1. Germline V gives CDR1 GTSNPN, CDR2 SVGIG (reference sequence). This CDR3 is built from 14 residues. Trimming at V came to 5 bases and at J to 4 bases, leaving 10 bases not matched to a gene.

The sample holds many counts of this clonotype. In nucleotides, the CDR3 is TGCGCCAGCAGCTCCGGGACGAGAAATGAAAAACTGTTTTTT. This sequence encodes CASSSGTRNEKLFF. The chain links TRBV5-1 to TRBJ1-4, with a possible D match to TRBD1 (5 bases). This CDR3 is 14 amino acids long. Trimming cost V 3 bases and J 5 bases, with 11 bases left between them. CDR1 SGHRS and CDR2 YFSETQ come from the germline V gene.

This clonotype was recorded at least ten times. The V and J genes are TRBV2 and TRBJ1-2; D not certain. The CDR3 length is 13 residues. CDR1 is SNHLY and CDR2 is FYNNEI in the germline V gene. Trimming cost V 5 bases and J 4 bases, with 11 bases left between them. CDR3 nucleotide sequence: TGTGCCAGCAGTTCGGCACCATCCTATGGCTACACCTTC. This encodes CASSSAPSYGYTF.